This T cell receptor (beta chain) stems from a study of blood T cell repertoires in COVID-19. Study-level information: Sources were T cells, B-cell-depleted T cells, or PBMCs; the material itself was cDNA or gDNA.

Original handling: The assay estimated nucleated cells by amplifying reference gene primers. Repertoires were generated with immunoSEQ multiplex PCR, while TCRdb's copy carries only in-frame clones and drops some. That table supplies the V and J calls and clone size; D and trimming were determined from the DNA. Among about 320,000 clones listed, almost 85% were seen once. Germline V gene sequence: CDR1 SEHNR, CDR2 FQNEAQ (reference sequence). The CDR3 runs to 14 residues. Trimming left V 5 bases short and J 0 bases short, with 8 bases between. This clonotype was sampled from a human donor in a cohort sampled during active COVID-19. V and J are TRBV7-9 and TRBJ1-3; D remains ambiguous. The source material was peripheral blood. The CDR3 sequence is CASSRDISGNTIYF. In DNA form, the CDR3 reads TGTGCCAGCAGCAGAGACATCTCTGGAAACACCATATATTTT.